What follows is one T cell receptor beta chain and its context. Its antigen remains unidentified. This sample is drawn from a study of T cell responses to AZD1222 COVID-19 vaccine. Study conclusions and caveats: Spike-wide vaccine-associated CD4 TCRs dominated at 160-218 and 743-854. Repertoires were collected only later (after the peak T cell response had occurred).

Method: immunoSEQ multiplex PCR; TCRdb's copy keeps in-frame clones and lacks some. The table records 130,000 or so clones, about nine tenths of them present only once. Germline loops: CDR1 LGHNA, CDR2 YNFKEQ. The CDR3 sequence is 14 residues long. The ends lost 0 bases at V and 7 bases at J; junction bases unmatched: 3. The input for sequencing was peripheral blood, taken on day 0 of AZD1222 vaccination. V usage is TRBV4-2 and J usage is TRBJ1-5; TRBD1 matches 7 bases. The sequence derives from an adult in good health. CDR3 sequence: CASSQDQGEQPQHF. The CDR3 DNA sequence: TGTGCCAGCAGCCAAGATCAGGGGGAACAGCCCCAGCATTTT.